This T cell receptor (beta chain) was sequenced in a study of control samples from healthy donors and cancer patients. Data came from immunoSEQ multiplex PCR; TCRdb stores just in-frame clones and leaves some out. This table holds about 92,000 clones, about four fifths found once. The CDR3 is 13 residues long. CDR1 and CDR2 (germline): SGHDN, FVKESK. V was trimmed by 4 bases and J by 4 bases, leaving 10 bases between them. The chain is built from TRBV14 and TRBJ1-2; TRBD1 might be the D (5 bases). The specimen sequenced was blood. This sequence originates from a woman aged 55-69 years in good health. The CDR3: CASSRGGPYGYTF. Written as DNA, the CDR3 is TGTGCCAGCAGCCGGGGGGGACCCTATGGCTACACCTTC.